This T cell receptor (beta chain) was profiled in a study of CD8 T cells in ankylosing spondylitis (dated by TCRdb to about 2017). At the level of the whole study: The study set out to find disease-linked TCR variants by profiling T cell receptor beta repertoires in ankylosing spondylitis patients and healthy donors. In total, the full study cohort was made up of 108 healthy donors and 25 to 30 ankylosing spondylitis patients. Peripheral blood was sampled, and synovial fluid was also collected from ankylosing spondylitis patients. What the research found in general, with its limitations: The disease-linked clones showed a CD8+ phenotype and occurred at relatively low frequencies in peripheral blood. Blood from ankylosing spondylitis patients appeared to be characterized by a TCR beta motif composed of roughly eight highly homologous amino acid variants. Some motif variants were previously reported in synovial fluid and blood of reactive arthritis patients, suggesting common disease-initiation mechanisms. Significant enrichment of the disease-linked clones was reported in matched synovial fluid samples from ankylosing spondylitis patients.

About this clonotype itself: What antigen it recognizes has not been identified. No base-level quality is on record; no much larger clone is a single base apart.

These reads were obtained on an Illumina HiSeq 2500. TCR beta libraries were prepared by quantitative 5'-RACE with molecular barcodes. Per the source publication's procedure: Disease-linked TCR variants were identified with a new computational method built on a probabilistic model of VDJ rearrangement. TCRdb ran its own pipeline on the public reads, namely fastp trimming at Q25 and MiXCR clone calling, and kept in-frame beta chains. Rows are combined by CDR3 protein, so each entry shows the most common genes and DNA. Clone size and V and J calls follow TCRdb, not the original study. This sample has some 240,000 distinct CDR3 sequences in its table, and roughly a quarter of those were observed once. The ten most abundant clones make up over 0.55% of the sample. The sequencing sample was made of blood, either unsorted or a sorted T cell fraction (not recorded which). The receptor was derived from a male donor with ankylosing spondylitis or in good health (not recorded which).

In nucleotide form, the sequence is TGTGCCTGGAGCAAGCCTGGAGTCGTAGCCAAAAACATTCAGTACTTC. Its protein product is CAWSKPGVVAKNIQYF. The chain was built from TRBV30 and TRBJ2-4; the D gene is not confidently resolved. According to the germline V gene (reference sequence), CDR1 reads GTSNPN and CDR2 reads SVGIG. The CDR3 measures 16 amino acids from cysteine to phenylalanine. Here the CDR3 DNA is all that survives: 48 bases in frame from base 1. V loses 3 bases of germline sequence and J loses 0 bases, and the interval between the two ends is 15 bases.